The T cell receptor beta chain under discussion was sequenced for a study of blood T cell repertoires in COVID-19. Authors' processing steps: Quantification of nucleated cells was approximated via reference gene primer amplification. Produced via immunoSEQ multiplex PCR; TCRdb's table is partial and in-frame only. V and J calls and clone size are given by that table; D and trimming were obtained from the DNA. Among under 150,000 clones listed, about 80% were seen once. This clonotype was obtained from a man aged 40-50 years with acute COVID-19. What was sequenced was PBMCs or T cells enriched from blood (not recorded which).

CDR3 region: CASSDLAVTYNEQFF. CDR3 nucleotides: TGTGCCAGCAGTGACCTAGCGGTGACCTACAATGAGCAGTTCTTC. The chain links TRBV2 to TRBJ2-1; TRBD2 agrees at 7 bases. Looked up from germline, CDR1 is SNHLY and CDR2 is FYNNEI. The CDR3 runs 15 residues. V gave up 3 bases and J gave up 2 bases; unmatched junction bases: 4.